This entry concerns a single T cell receptor beta chain. The data derive from a study of blood T cell repertoires in COVID-19. Across about 22 US areas, participants ranged in age from 18 to 89 years. Cohort placement rested on clinical history that participants reported themselves. The CDR3 is made up of 16 amino acids. Germline V gene data show CDR1 as SGHDN and CDR2 as FVKESK. V was clipped by 1 base and J by 4 bases; unmatched bases: 6. In the original workflow: Nucleated cell number was recorded as an estimate derived from reference gene primer amplification. Generated by immunoSEQ multiplex PCR, the TCRdb table keeps only in-frame clones and is missing some. The V and J calls and clone size are taken from that table; D and trimming were inferred from the DNA. Found here are some 340,000 clones, under 85% of them singletons; the top ten hold less than 6%.

This TCR derives from a woman aged 45-65 years who had recovered from COVID-19. The V call is TRBV14, the J call TRBJ2-5; 10 nucleotides agree with TRBD1. Sequenced input: PBMCs or T cells enriched from blood (not recorded which). The CDR3 sequence is CASSQVGQGVRETQYF. CDR3 in DNA: TGTGCCAGCAGCCAAGTCGGACAGGGGGTTCGAGAGACCCAGTACTTC.